Each of the 4 T cell receptor beta chains below was sequenced from the same sample in a study of identical twins. MiXCR was run by TCRdb on the 5' RACE reads, yielding one entry per CDR3 protein. The sample consists of 420,000 or so distinct CDR3 sequences, approximately 17% of them appearing once. The sample comprised naive T cells sorted from blood. These receptors originate from a man in his fifties or sixties in good health.

This clonotype came up a few times. The DNA for the CDR3 is TGCAGTGCTACAACCCCGGGGGAGCAGTTCTTC. Protein sequence: CSATTPGEQFF. V gene TRBV20-1 combines with J gene TRBJ2-1, with TRBD2 as a possible D gene (5 bases). Germline V gene data show CDR1 as DFQATT and CDR2 as SNEGSKA (reference sequence). The CDR3 is 11 residues long. With 4 bases removed from V and 10 bases from J, the gap between germline ends came to 11 bases.

This chain connects TRBV5-1 to TRBJ2-5, with 10 bases aligning to TRBD2. With V trimmed by 5 bases and J by 4 bases, 5 bases remained unmatched. The CDR3 covers 14 residues. Germline CDR1 SGHRS, CDR2 YFSETQ. The CDR3 sequence is CASSPAGGPETQYF. The CDR3 nucleotides are TGCGCCAGCAGTCCAGCGGGGGGGCCAGAGACCCAGTACTTC. Filled out from reference TRBV5-1 and TRBJ2-5, the complete variable domain reads KAGVTQTPRYLIKTRGQQVTLSCSPISGHRSVSWYQQTPGQGLQFLFEYFSETQRNKGNFPGRFSGRQFSNSRSEMNVSTLELGDSALYLCASSPAGGPETQYFGPGTRLLVL.

The chain recombines TRBV20-1 with TRBJ2-1, with D perhaps matching TRBD2 (5 bases). The germline V gene encodes CDR1 DFQATT and CDR2 SNEGSKA (reference sequence). Trimming left V 6 bases short and J 10 bases short, with 10 bases between. This CDR3 has 10 amino acids. The CDR3 region has the DNA TGCAGTGCAGGTATAGCGGAGCAGTTCTTC. As protein: CSAGIAEQFF.

The chain couples TRBV5-6 to TRBJ2-7; D gene ambiguous. Germline V CDR1 and CDR2: SGHDT, YYEEEE. Trimming took off 4 bases at V and 3 bases at J, with 17 bases between the two ends. CDR3 size: 15 residues. The CDR3 bases are TGTGCCAGCAGCCAAGGAGTAGAAAGAGACTACGAGCAGTACTTC. It translates to CASSQGVERDYEQYF.